A single TCR beta chain is shown here with its context. Its antigen is still unknown. This record belongs to a study of OX40 agonist ivuxolimab in advanced cancers. On the study more broadly: Patients with hepatocellular carcinoma, melanoma, renal cell or head and neck cancer made up the dose-escalation patients.

Overall study findings and caveats: No determination was made of the antigen specificity of the expanded peripheral T cells.

Enrollment shut out patients with autoimmune disease history or systemic immunosuppression. Blood sampling was done at baseline, cycle 4 day 1, and cycle 7 day 1. Unmatched junction bases numbered 11, after V lost 7 bases and J lost 2 bases. CDR3 size: 16 residues. Germline V gene sequence: CDR1 SGHRS, CDR2 YFSETQ. Some clones are missing from TCRdb's copy, which holds only in-frame ones; the method was immunoSEQ multiplex PCR. The sample yields around 77,000 clones, just under 80% seen once. Sequenced here: CD4+ or CD8+ T cells sorted from blood, sampled in a trial of the OX40 agonist ivuxolimab. The clonotype was recovered from an adult with an advanced solid tumor such as melanoma, head and neck, liver or kidney cancer. The rearrangement links TRBV5-1 to TRBJ2-3, with TRBD1 matching over 9 bases. CDR3 protein: CASGSGTGTLTDTQYF. The CDR3 coding sequence is TGCGCCAGCGGCTCCGGGACAGGGACCCTCACAGATACGCAGTATTTT.